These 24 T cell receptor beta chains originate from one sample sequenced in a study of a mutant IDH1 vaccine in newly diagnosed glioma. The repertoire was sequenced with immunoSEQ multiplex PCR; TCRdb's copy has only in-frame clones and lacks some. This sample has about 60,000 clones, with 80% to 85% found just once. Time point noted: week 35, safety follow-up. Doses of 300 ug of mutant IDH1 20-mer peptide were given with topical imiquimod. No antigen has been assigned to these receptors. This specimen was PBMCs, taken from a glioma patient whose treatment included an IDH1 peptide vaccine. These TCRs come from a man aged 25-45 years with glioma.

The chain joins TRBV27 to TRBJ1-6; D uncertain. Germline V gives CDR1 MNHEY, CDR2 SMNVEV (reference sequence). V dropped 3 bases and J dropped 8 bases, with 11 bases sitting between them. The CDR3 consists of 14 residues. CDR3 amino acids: CASSFDKLYSPLHF. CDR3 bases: TGTGCCAGCAGTTTTGACAAACTGTATTCACCCCTCCACTTT.

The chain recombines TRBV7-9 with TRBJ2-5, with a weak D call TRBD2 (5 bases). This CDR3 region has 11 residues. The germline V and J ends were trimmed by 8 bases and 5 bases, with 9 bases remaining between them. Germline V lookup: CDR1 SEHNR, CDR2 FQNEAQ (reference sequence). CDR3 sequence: CASARGETQYF. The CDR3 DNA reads TGTGCCAGCGCCCGAGGGGAGACCCAGTACTTC.

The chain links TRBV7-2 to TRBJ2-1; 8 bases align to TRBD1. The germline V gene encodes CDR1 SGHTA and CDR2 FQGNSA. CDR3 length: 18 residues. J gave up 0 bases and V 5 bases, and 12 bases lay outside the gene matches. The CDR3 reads CASSMSRDRKRSYNEQFF. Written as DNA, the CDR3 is TGTGCCAGCAGCATGAGCCGGGACAGGAAACGCTCCTACAATGAGCAGTTCTTC.

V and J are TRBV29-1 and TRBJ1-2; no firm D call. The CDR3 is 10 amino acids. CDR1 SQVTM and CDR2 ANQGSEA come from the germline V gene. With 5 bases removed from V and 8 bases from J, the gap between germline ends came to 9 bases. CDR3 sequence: CSVNAVGYTF. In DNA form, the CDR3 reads TGCAGCGTTAATGCGGTGGGCTACACCTTC.

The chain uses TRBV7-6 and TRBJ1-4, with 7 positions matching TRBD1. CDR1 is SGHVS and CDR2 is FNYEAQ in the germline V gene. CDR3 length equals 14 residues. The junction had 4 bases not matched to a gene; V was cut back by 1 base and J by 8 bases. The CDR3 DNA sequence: TGTGCCAGCAGCTTAGTTCCAGGGGGGGAAAAACTGTTTTTT. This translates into CASSLVPGGEKLFF.

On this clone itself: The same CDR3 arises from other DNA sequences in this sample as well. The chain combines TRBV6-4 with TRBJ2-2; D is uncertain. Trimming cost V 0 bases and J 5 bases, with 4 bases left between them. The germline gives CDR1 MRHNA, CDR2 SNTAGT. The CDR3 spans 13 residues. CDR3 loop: CASSDSGTGELFF. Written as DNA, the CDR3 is TGTGCCAGCAGTGACTCTGGAACCGGGGAGCTGTTTTTT.

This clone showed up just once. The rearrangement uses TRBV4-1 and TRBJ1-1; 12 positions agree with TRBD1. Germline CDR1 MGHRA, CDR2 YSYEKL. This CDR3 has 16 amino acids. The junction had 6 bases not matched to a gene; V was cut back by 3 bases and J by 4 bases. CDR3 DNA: TGCGCCAGCAGCCAGTCCCCGGGACAGGGGGCCACTGAAGCTTTCTTT. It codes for CASSQSPGQGATEAFF.

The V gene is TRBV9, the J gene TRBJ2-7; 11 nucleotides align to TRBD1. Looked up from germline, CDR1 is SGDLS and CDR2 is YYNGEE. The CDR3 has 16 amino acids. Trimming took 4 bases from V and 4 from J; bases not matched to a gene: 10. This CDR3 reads CASSPHPGTGGYEQYF. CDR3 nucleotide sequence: TGTGCCAGCAGCCCACACCCCGGGACAGGGGGTTACGAGCAGTACTTC.

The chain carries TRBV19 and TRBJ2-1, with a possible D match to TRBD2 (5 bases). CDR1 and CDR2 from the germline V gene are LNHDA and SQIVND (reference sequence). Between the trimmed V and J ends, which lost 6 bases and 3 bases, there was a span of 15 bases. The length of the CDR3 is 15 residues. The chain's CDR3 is CASSLAGVDYNEQFF. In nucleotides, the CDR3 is TGTGCCAGTAGCCTGGCCGGGGTTGACTACAATGAGCAGTTCTTC.

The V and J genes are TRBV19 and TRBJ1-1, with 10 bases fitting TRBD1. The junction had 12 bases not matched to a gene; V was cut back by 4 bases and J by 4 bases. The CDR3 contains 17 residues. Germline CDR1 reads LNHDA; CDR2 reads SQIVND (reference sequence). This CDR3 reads CASSTLPGQGRTTEAFF. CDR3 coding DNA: TGTGCCAGTAGTACCCTACCGGGACAGGGGAGGACCACTGAAGCTTTCTTT.

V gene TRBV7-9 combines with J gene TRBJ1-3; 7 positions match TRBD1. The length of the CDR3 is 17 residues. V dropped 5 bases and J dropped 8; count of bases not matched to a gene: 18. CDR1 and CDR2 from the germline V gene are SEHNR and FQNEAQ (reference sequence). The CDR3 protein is CASSPGRMTGTEDTIYF. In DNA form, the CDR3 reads TGTGCCAGCAGCCCGGGACGGATGACAGGGACAGAGGACACCATATATTTT.

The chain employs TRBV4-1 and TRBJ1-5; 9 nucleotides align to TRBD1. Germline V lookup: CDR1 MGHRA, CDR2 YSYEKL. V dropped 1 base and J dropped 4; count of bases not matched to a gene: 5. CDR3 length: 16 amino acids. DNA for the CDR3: TGCGCCAGCAGCCAAGGGACAGGGGCGGAAAATCAGCCCCAGCATTTT. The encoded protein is CASSQGTGAENQPQHF.

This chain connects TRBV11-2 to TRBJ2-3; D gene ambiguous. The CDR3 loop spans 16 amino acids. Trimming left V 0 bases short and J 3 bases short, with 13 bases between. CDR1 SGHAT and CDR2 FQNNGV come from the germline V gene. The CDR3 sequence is CASSLDQLAATDTQYF. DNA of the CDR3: TGTGCCAGCAGCTTAGATCAGCTCGCAGCTACAGATACGCAGTATTTT. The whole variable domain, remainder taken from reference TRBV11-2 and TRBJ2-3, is EAGVAQSPRYKIIEKRQSVAFWCNPISGHATLYWYQQILGQGPKLLIQFQNNGVVDDSQLPKDRFSAERLKGVDSTLKIQPAKLEDSAVYLCASSLDQLAATDTQYFGPGTRLTVL.

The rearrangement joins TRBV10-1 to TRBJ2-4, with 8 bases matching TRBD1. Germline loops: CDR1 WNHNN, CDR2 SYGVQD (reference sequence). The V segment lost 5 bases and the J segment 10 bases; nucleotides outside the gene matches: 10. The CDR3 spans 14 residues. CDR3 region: CASSFGTGGGIQYF. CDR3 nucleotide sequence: TGCGCCAGCAGTTTCGGAACAGGGGGTGGAATTCAGTACTTC.

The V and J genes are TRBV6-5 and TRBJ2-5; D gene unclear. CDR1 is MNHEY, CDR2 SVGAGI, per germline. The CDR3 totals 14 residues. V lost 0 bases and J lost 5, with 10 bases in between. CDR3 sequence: CASSYSKGSETQYF. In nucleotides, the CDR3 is TGTGCCAGCAGTTACTCGAAGGGATCGGAGACCCAGTACTTC.

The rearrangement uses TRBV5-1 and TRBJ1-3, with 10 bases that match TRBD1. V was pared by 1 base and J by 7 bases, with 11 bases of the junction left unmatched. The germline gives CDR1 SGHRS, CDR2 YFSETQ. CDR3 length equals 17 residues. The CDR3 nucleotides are TGCGCCAGCAGCTTGACCCGTGGGACAGGGGCAAGGAACACCATATATTTT. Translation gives CASSLTRGTGARNTIYF.

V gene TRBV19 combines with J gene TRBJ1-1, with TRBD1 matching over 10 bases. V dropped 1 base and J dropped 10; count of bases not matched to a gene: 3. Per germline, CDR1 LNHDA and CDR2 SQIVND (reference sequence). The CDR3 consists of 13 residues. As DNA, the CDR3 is TGTGCCAGTAGTATAGGGACAGGGGGACTAGCTTTCTTT. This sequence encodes CASSIGTGGLAFF. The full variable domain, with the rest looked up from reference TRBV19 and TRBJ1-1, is DGGITQSPKYLFRKEGQNVTLSCEQNLNHDAMYWYRQDPGQGLRLIYYSQIVNDFQKGDIAEGYSVSREKKESFPLTVTSAQKNPTAFYLCASSIGTGGLAFFGQGTRLTVV.

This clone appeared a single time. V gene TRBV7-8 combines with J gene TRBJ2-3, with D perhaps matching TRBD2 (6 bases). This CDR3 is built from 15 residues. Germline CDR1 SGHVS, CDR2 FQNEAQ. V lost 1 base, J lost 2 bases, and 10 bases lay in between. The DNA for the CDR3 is TGTGCCAGCAGCTTAGGGGGCGGGGTCACAGATACGCAGTATTTT. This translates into CASSLGGGVTDTQYF.

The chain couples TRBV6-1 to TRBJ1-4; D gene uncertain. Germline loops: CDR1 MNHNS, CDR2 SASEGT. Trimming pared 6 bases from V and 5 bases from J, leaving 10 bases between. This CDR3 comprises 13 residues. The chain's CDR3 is CASRGGMNEKLFF. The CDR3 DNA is TGTGCCAGCAGGGGAGGGATGAATGAAAAACTGTTTTTT.

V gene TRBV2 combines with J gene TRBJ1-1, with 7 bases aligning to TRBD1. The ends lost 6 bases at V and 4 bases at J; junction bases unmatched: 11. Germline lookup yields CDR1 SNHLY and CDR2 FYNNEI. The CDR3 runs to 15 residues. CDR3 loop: CASRELTGTFTEAFF. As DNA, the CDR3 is TGTGCCAGCAGGGAACTGACAGGGACCTTCACTGAAGCTTTCTTT.

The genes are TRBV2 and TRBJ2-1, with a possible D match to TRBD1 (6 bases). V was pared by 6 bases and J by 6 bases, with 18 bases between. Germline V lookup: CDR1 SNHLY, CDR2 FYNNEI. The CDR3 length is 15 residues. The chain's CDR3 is CASSPGATGFNEQFF. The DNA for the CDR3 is TGTGCCAGCAGCCCCGGGGCTACAGGGTTCAATGAGCAGTTCTTC.

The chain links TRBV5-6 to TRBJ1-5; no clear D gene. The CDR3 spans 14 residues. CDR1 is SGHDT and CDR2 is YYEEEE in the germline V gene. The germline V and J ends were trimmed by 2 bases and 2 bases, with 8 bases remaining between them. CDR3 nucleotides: TGTGCCAGCAGCTTCTCCCCAGGCAATCAGCCCCAGCATTTT. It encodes CASSFSPGNQPQHF.

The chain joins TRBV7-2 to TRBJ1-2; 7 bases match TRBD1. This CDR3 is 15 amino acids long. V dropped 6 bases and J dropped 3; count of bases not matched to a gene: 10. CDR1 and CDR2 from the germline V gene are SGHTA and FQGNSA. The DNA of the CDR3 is TGTGCCAGCAGGTTTACCGGGACAGTGGACTATGGCTACACCTTC. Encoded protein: CASRFTGTVDYGYTF.

This CDR3 reads CASSRGTGSNEAFF. Written as DNA, the CDR3 is TGTGCCAGCAGCCGAGGGACAGGGAGCAATGAAGCTTTCTTT. This chain joins TRBV7-9 and TRBJ1-1, with 9 bases aligning to TRBD1. CDR3 size: 14 residues. Germline trimming cut 5 bases from V and 7 bases from J; bases unmatched to any gene: 8. Per the germline V gene, CDR1 is SEHNR and CDR2 is FQNEAQ (reference sequence).